This T cell receptor beta chain appears in the sequencing data of a study of blood T cell repertoires in COVID-19. Study information: From T cells, B-cell-depleted T cells, or PBMCs came the material, which was cDNA or gDNA.

TCRdb's copy holds only in-frame clones and misses some; the assay was immunoSEQ multiplex PCR. The sample contains under 130,000 clones, roughly 90% of which appear only once. Trimming removed 8 bases at V and 0 bases at J, with 17 bases between. The CDR3 contains 16 residues. CDR1 WSHSY and CDR2 SAAADI come from the germline V gene. The chain uses TRBV10-2 and TRBJ2-1; D remains unclear. This clonotype originated in an elderly woman in a cohort sampled during active COVID-19. Sample: peripheral blood. CDR3 nucleotides: TGCGCCAGCCTCGACCGGCGGCGGAGCTCCTACAATGAGCAGTTCTTC. It encodes CASLDRRRSSYNEQFF.